Shown below are 9 T cell receptor beta chains from a single sample sequenced in a study of blood T cell repertoires in COVID-19. TCRdb's table, derived via immunoSEQ multiplex PCR, lists solely in-frame clones and lacks some. The table has over 250,000 clones, about nine tenths seen once. The material sequenced was peripheral blood. Receptors were obtained from a man in his forties or fifties with acute or convalescent COVID-19.

The gene calls are TRBV18 and TRBJ2-5; 9 nucleotides match TRBD2. V was clipped by 0 bases and J by 2 bases; unmatched bases: 7. CDR1 is KGHSH and CDR2 is LQKENI in the germline V gene. This CDR3 has 17 residues. The CDR3 loop reads CASSPPVSGGLQETQYF. As DNA, the CDR3 is TGTGCCAGCTCACCACCGGTTAGCGGGGGCCTTCAAGAGACCCAGTACTTC.

Comment on this clone: Relative to the germline gene, one junction end is altered; a read error may explain this. CDR3 nucleotide sequence: TGTGCCAGCAGTTTAGATTCCGGGACAGACTATGGCTACACCTTC. Residues: CASSLDSGTDYGYTF. The chain uses TRBV7-2 and TRBJ1-2, with 7 bases aligning to TRBD1. Germline assignment: CDR1 SGHTA and CDR2 FQGNSA. The CDR3 totals 15 residues.

The V gene is TRBV28, the J gene TRBJ1-4; 10 bases fit TRBD1. Germline-derived CDR1 and CDR2 are MDHEN and SYDVKM. This CDR3 has 16 residues. Germline trimming cut 4 bases from V and 5 bases from J; bases unmatched to any gene: 7. The CDR3 spells CASSSRLTGGNEKLFF. CDR3 DNA sequence: TGTGCCAGCAGTTCACGATTGACAGGGGGCAATGAAAAACTGTTTTTT.

This clone came up a few times. The chain couples TRBV4-2 to TRBJ2-2, with D possibly matching TRBD2 (6 bases). Germline V gene lookup returns CDR1 LGHNA and CDR2 YNFKEQ. The CDR3 spans 15 residues. Deletions cut 4 bases from V and 5 bases from J, with 14 bases between. The CDR3 region is CASSPPGAMTGELFF. CDR3 DNA: TGTGCCAGCAGCCCTCCGGGAGCTATGACCGGGGAGCTGTTTTTT.

The rearrangement links TRBV19 to TRBJ2-3; TRBD2 matches 13 bases. The germline V gene encodes CDR1 LNHDA and CDR2 SQIVND (reference sequence). Trimming at V came to 3 bases and at J to 5 bases, leaving 11 bases not matched to a gene. The CDR3 length is 18 residues. The CDR3 sequence: CASSMEPPTSGGGDTQYF. Here the CDR3 DNA reads TGTGCCAGTAGTATGGAACCCCCCACTAGCGGGGGGGGAGATACGCAGTATTTT.

This clone is a singleton in its sample. The genes are TRBV12-3 or TRBV12-4 and TRBJ1-1, with D unresolved. V lost 2 bases and J 5 bases, leaving 9 bases between the germline ends. The CDR3 consists of 13 residues. The chain's CDR3 is CASSLIGGTEAFF. The DNA for the CDR3 is TGTGCCAGCAGTTTAATTGGAGGGACTGAAGCTTTCTTT.

The chain uses TRBV19 and TRBJ1-5; a possible D gene is TRBD1 (6 bases). The CDR3 runs to 14 residues. Trimming took 5 bases from V and 6 from J, leaving 14 bases between them. Germline CDR1 LNHDA, CDR2 SQIVND (reference sequence). The CDR3 DNA reads as TGTGCCAGTAGTTCCCGACAGGCCGTTCAGCCCCAGCATTTT. Translation gives CASSSRQAVQPQHF.

V gene TRBV7-6 combines with J gene TRBJ2-3; D is unresolved. Trimming took off 4 bases at V and 2 bases at J, with 4 bases between the two ends. This CDR3 is built from 12 residues. Looked up from germline, CDR1 is SGHVS and CDR2 is FNYEAQ. Here the CDR3 reads CASSSNTDTQYF. In nucleotides, the CDR3 is TGTGCCAGCAGCTCTAACACAGATACGCAGTATTTT.

V and J are TRBV27 and TRBJ1-6; D uncertain. V lost 7 bases, J lost 9 bases, and 16 bases lay in between. CDR3 size: 14 residues. Per the germline V gene, CDR1 is MNHEY and CDR2 is SMNVEV (reference sequence). As DNA, the CDR3 is TGTGCCAGCAACGACACCAGTCCCAGTTCACCCCTCCACTTT. Amino acid sequence: CASNDTSPSSPLHF.